The T cell receptor beta chain described here comes from a study of T cells in Graves' hyperthyroidism and ophthalmopathy. This clonotype was seen at least ten times. The CDR3 has 13 residues. Trimming removed 5 bases at V and 5 bases at J, with 12 bases between. Germline assignment: CDR1 MNHEY and CDR2 SMNVEV (reference sequence). It was RNA transcripts that yielded the amplified TCR beta CDR3 regions. The HTBI set primed first-round TCR CDR3 RT-PCR. TCRdb called the multiplex PCR reads again in MiXCR, with one record for every CDR3 protein. The sample records about 350,000 distinct CDR3 sequences, about 15% being singletons.

Sequenced input: blood. This clonotype originated in a woman under 40 with Graves' hyperthyroidism. The V and J genes are TRBV27 and TRBJ1-1; possibly TRBD1 for D (5 bases). The CDR3 loop reads CASSILGGTEAFF. The CDR3, as DNA: TGTGCCAGCAGTATCCTCGGGGGAACTGAAGCTTTCTTT.